This T cell receptor (beta chain) came from a study of tumor and adjacent non-tumor tissue in lung cancer. Study-level results: Significantly higher TCR diversity was found in tumor than normal lung. Higher tumor TCR diversity was associated with shorter survival.

This clonotype showed up many times. Its target is unknown. The CDR3 runs to 13 residues. Germline V gene data show CDR1 as SGHVS and CDR2 as FQNEAQ. The V gene end was trimmed by 10 bases and the J gene end by 2 bases; junction bases not matched to a gene: 6. TCRbeta libraries were built with three rounds of nested PCR, modified from ARM-PCR. TCRdb fed the multiplex PCR reads into MiXCR, producing one record per CDR3 protein. This sample carries about 86,000 distinct CDR3 sequences, around 80% of them seen once, and the ten largest clones take around a fifth. RNA was extracted from bulk tissue without any cell sorting. The normal lung tissue was taken more than 3 cm from the tumor edge.

The TCR was taken from a woman aged 45-65 years with non-small cell lung cancer. Sequenced material: distant non-tumor lung tissue. The V and J genes are TRBV7-8 and TRBJ2-7, with 9 bases that match TRBD2. The CDR3 bases are TGTGCCACTACAGCGGGAGGTCCCTACGAGCAGTACTTC. Translated, it gives CATTAGGPYEQYF.